Sequencing of this T cell receptor beta chain was carried out in a study of patients and donors after allogeneic stem cell transplantation. There are a few counts of this clonotype. TCRdb independently ran MiXCR on the RT-PCR reads; one entry per CDR3 protein. The sample records roughly 940,000 distinct CDR3 sequences, 18% being singletons. Trimming left V 6 bases short and J 6 bases short, with 21 bases between. The CDR3 runs 15 residues. Germline assignment: CDR1 DFQATT and CDR2 SNEGSKA (reference sequence). The J gene is TRBJ2-1, the V gene TRBV20-1; TRBD1 is a possible D gene (6 bases). The sequenced sample was blood, either unsorted or a sorted T cell fraction (not recorded which). The receptor comes from a human donor who was either an allogeneic HSCT recipient or a stem cell or donor lymphocyte infusion donor (not recorded which). It is not recorded whose cells these are; they may come from a transplant donor. CDR3 DNA: TGCAGTGCAGAGGTCCTCCAGGGGAGAGGCAATGAGCAGTTCTTC. This codes for CSAEVLQGRGNEQFF.